This T cell receptor beta chain was recorded in a study of blood T cell repertoires in COVID-19. Study-wide context: Sites across the United States, Italy and Spain contributed samples from acute and convalescent COVID-19. PBMCs, B-cell-depleted T cells, or T cells provided the cDNA or gDNA that made up the material.

The method was immunoSEQ multiplex PCR; TCRdb's version includes in-frame clones alone and lacks a portion of them. The table records 150,000 to 200,000 clones, 65% to 90% of them present only once. The length of the CDR3 is 19 residues. The J segment lost 0 bases and the V segment lost 3 bases, leaving 12 bases of the junction unmatched. Germline-derived CDR1 and CDR2 are MGHRA and YSYEKL. The sequence derives from a human donor in a cohort sampled during active COVID-19. Sequences were obtained from peripheral blood. V usage is TRBV4-1 and J usage is TRBJ2-3, with 10 positions matching TRBD1. CDR3 sequence reads: CASSHKTGTGDLSTDTQYF. The DNA for the CDR3 is TGCGCCAGCAGCCACAAAACCGGGACAGGGGACCTCAGCACAGATACGCAGTATTTT.